The rows below give T cell receptor beta chains drawn from one sample of a study of cytomegalovirus exposure and HLA in healthy donors. TCRdb keeps only in-frame clones here, not all; method: immunoSEQ multiplex PCR. The sample has 110,000 to 150,000 clones; around three quarters are singletons. Sequencing used PBMCs. These receptors originate from a man in his forties in good health and CMV-seropositive. CDR3s include the opening cysteine and the closing phenylalanine or tryptophan. D genes are given only for firm matches.

D gene	V gene	J gene	CDR3 protein
-	TRBV6-5	TRBJ1-1	CASSYDSWNTEAFF
TRBD1	TRBV11-3	TRBJ1-1	CASSLPGQEKEAFF
-	TRBV5-1	TRBJ1-2	CASSPSTGTGYTF
TRBD1	TRBV7-3	TRBJ1-2	CASSPGGPTTYTF
TRBD1	TRBV7-9	TRBJ1-3	CASSLGQGNGNTIYF
TRBD1	TRBV5-6	TRBJ2-7	CASSLDRGQGGDEQYF
TRBD1	TRBV5-6	TRBJ1-3	CASSLGQLSGNTIYF
-	TRBV23-1	TRBJ2-1	CASSQPHRDNEQFF
TRBD1	TRBV5-8	TRBJ1-1	CASRHSPGTGGTEAFF
TRBD1	TRBV28	TRBJ1-2	CASSSTRTGAYGYTF
-	TRBV7-9	TRBJ1-2	CASSARTVPTPNYGYTF
TRBD1	TRBV9	TRBJ1-6	CASSLSPGGISPLHF
-	TRBV19	TRBJ1-2	CASSIARRANYGYTF
-	TRBV18	TRBJ2-1	CASSIQLGGEQFF
-	TRBV20-1	TRBJ2-7	CSASGRGEQYF
TRBD2	TRBV10-2	TRBJ2-3	CASRRSSGNTDTQYF
-	TRBV5-1	TRBJ2-7	CASSLGQGMGEQYF
TRBD2	TRBV9	TRBJ2-7	CASSSRAGGSYEQYF
-	TRBV11-2	TRBJ1-1	CASSRRAGNTEAFF
-	TRBV7-3	TRBJ1-2	CASSPRRGGGYGYTF
-	TRBV7-2	TRBJ2-1	CASSLGLGRDEQFF
TRBD1	TRBV28	TRBJ1-6	CASRTRQGALSPLHF
-	TRBV7-2	TRBJ1-5	CASSLGTLYQPQHF
-	TRBV5-1	TRBJ2-3	CASSLAPGLPSTDTQYF
TRBD1	TRBV5-6	TRBJ2-4	CASSPQGADIQYF
-	TRBV7-7	TRBJ2-2	CASSLAQGAGELFF
TRBD1	TRBV19	TRBJ1-1	CANRGQVNTEAFF
-	TRBV2	TRBJ1-5	CASSEGSPNRNQPQHF
TRBD1	TRBV28	TRBJ2-7	CASSVGTGFYEQYF
-	TRBV4-1	TRBJ1-1	CASSQVAGLLSTEAFF
TRBD1	TRBV27	TRBJ2-5	CASRMTGQETQYF
TRBD2	TRBV2	TRBJ2-5	CASRKIAGGQETQYF
TRBD1	TRBV5-1	TRBJ2-1	CASSLRQGWGEQFF
TRBD2	TRBV29-1	TRBJ2-1	CSEAAGGNEQFF
TRBD1	TRBV5-1	TRBJ2-7	CASSLRTGVSPSEQYF
-	TRBV6-6	TRBJ2-7	CASSQTGNEQYF
TRBD2	TRBV4-3	TRBJ2-1	CASSQGGRAGNEQFF
TRBD1	TRBV4-1	TRBJ2-5	CASSHDREQSDAAETQYF
TRBD1	TRBV9	TRBJ2-7	CASSVAGQVYEQYF
-	TRBV6-5	TRBJ1-1	CASSSRGGNTEAFF
-	TRBV5-4	TRBJ2-7	CASSTQGYEQYF
-	TRBV7-9	TRBJ1-2	CASSLEAGNYGYTF
TRBD1	TRBV5-1	TRBJ2-5	CASSLGQGRIQETQYF
TRBD2	TRBV27	TRBJ2-1	CASSLRTSGSIGSYNEQFF
-	TRBV7-9	TRBJ2-3	CASSLFRTQEDTQYF
TRBD1	TRBV5-5	TRBJ1-1	CASSLAGQGDTEAFF
-	TRBV5-1	TRBJ2-3	CASSLGAGNTDTQYF
-	TRBV2	TRBJ2-7	CASSERYVRTEGSEQYF
-	TRBV5-4	TRBJ1-1	CASSPRGTEAFF
-	TRBV27	TRBJ2-1	CASRWGGSGNEQFF
-	TRBV6-5	TRBJ1-1	CASSWTRQNTEAFF